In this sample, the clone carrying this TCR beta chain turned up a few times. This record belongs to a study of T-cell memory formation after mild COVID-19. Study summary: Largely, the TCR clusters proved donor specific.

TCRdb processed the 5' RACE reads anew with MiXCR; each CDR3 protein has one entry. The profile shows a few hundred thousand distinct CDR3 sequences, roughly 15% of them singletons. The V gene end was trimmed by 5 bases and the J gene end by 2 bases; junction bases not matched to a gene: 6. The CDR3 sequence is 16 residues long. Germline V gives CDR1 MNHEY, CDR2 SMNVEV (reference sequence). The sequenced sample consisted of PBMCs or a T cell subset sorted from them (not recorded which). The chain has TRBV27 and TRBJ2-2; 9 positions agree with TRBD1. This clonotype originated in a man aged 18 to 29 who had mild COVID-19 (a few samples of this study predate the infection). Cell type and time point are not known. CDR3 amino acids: CASSATGQGNTGELFF. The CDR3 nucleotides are TGTGCCAGCAGTGCAACGGGACAGGGTAACACCGGGGAGCTGTTTTTT.